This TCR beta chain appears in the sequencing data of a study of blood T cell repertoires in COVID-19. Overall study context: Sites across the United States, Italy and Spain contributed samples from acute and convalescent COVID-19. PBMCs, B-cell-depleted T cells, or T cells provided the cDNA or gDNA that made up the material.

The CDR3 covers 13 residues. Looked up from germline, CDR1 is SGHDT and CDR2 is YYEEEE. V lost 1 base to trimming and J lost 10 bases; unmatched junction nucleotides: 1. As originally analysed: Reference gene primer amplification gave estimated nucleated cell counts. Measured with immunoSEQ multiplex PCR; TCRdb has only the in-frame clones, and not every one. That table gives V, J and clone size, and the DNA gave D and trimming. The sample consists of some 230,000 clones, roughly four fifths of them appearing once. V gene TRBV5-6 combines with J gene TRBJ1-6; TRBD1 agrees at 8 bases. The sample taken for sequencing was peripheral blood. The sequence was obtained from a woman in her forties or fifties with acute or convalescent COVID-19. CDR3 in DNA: TGTGCCAGCAGCTTGACAGGGGGATCACCCCTCCACTTT. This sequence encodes CASSLTGGSPLHF.